Listed below are T cell receptor beta chains from one sample, sequenced in a study of blood T cell repertoires in COVID-19. Sequenced by immunoSEQ multiplex PCR; TCRdb stores in-frame clones only, minus some. The sample holds 250,000 or so clones; around four fifths are singletons and the top ten take 3.5% to 5%. Material for sequencing was peripheral blood. These receptors originate from a man aged 60 to 69 with acute or convalescent COVID-19. The CDR3 runs from the conserved cysteine through the conserved F or W. Each record gives: D gene, V gene, J gene, clone size, CDR3 DNA, CDR3 protein. D genes are given only for firm matches. Clone sizes are given selectively: once, few, many, or a class where the clone is expanded.

d_gene: -; v_gene: TRBV30; j_gene: TRBJ1-2; abundance: -; CDR3nt: TGTGCCTGGAAAGCCGACAGTGCTGGCTACACCTTC; CDR3aa: CAWKADSAGYTF
d_gene: -; v_gene: TRBV5-1; j_gene: TRBJ1-1; abundance: -; CDR3nt: TGCGCCAGCAGCCTAAACAGGGCCTCGAACACTGAAGCTTTCTTT; CDR3aa: CASSLNRASNTEAFF
d_gene: -; v_gene: TRBV2; j_gene: TRBJ2-7; abundance: few; CDR3nt: TGTGCCAGCAGTGAAACGGGAAACGTAGACGAGCAGTACTTC; CDR3aa: CASSETGNVDEQYF
d_gene: TRBD1; v_gene: TRBV12-3/TRBV12-4; j_gene: TRBJ2-7; abundance: -; CDR3nt: TGTGCCAGCAGTCGGACAGGGTCCTACGAGCAGTACTTC; CDR3aa: CASSRTGSYEQYF
d_gene: -; v_gene: TRBV9; j_gene: TRBJ2-3; abundance: -; CDR3nt: TGTGCCAGCAGCAAAGAGGCCCGCACAGATACGCAGTATTTT; CDR3aa: CASSKEARTDTQYF
d_gene: -; v_gene: TRBV3-1/TRBV3-2; j_gene: TRBJ1-2; abundance: -; CDR3nt: TGTGCCAGCAGCCCTAGCGGAATTCACGGCAACTATGGCTACACCTTC; CDR3aa: CASSPSGIHGNYGYTF
d_gene: TRBD2; v_gene: TRBV9; j_gene: TRBJ2-3; abundance: -; CDR3nt: TGTGCCAGCAGCGTAGGAGCAGGTTGGGGGGGAGATACGCAGTATTTT; CDR3aa: CASSVGAGWGGDTQYF
d_gene: TRBD1; v_gene: TRBV11-2; j_gene: TRBJ2-7; abundance: once; CDR3nt: TGTGCCAGCAGCTTTGGGACAGACATAGTGGAGCAGTACTTC; CDR3aa: CASSFGTDIVEQYF
d_gene: TRBD1; v_gene: TRBV6-5; j_gene: TRBJ1-2; abundance: -; CDR3nt: TGTGCCAGCAGTACAGGGGGCAGCGGCTACACCTTC; CDR3aa: CASSTGGSGYTF
d_gene: TRBD2; v_gene: TRBV14; j_gene: TRBJ2-5; abundance: -; CDR3nt: TGTGCCAGCAGCCCTCGAATCCTAGCGGGGGGGCCGCGAGAGACCCAGTACTTC; CDR3aa: CASSPRILAGGPRETQYF